Reported below is one T cell receptor (beta chain). Antigen unknown. The data were taken from a study of T cell responses to AZD1222 COVID-19 vaccine. Study in general: Second-dose schedules of about 4 or about 12 weeks were combined. Study observations and caveats: White British ancestry dominated among donors, who included more females, and clonal diversity was possibly underestimated. Spike was spanned by vaccine-associated CD4 TCRs, which were dominant at 160-218 and 743-854.

Germline V lookup: CDR1 SGHTA, CDR2 FQGNSA. The CDR3 extends over 15 amino acids. V shed 5 bases and J shed 2 bases, with 13 bases lying between them. Sequenced by immunoSEQ multiplex PCR; TCRdb stores in-frame clones only, minus some. The sample consists of about 150,000 clones, around 90% of them appearing once. The sample consisted of peripheral blood, taken on day 0 of AZD1222 vaccination. The V gene is TRBV7-2, the J gene TRBJ1-5; no clear D gene. This clonotype was obtained from an adult in good health. The DNA for the CDR3 is TGTGCCAGCAGCCTAGGGTCCTGGGGCAATCAGCCCCAGCATTTT. Translating gives CASSLGSWGNQPQHF.